These 26 T cell receptor beta chains share one sample of origin, sequenced in a study of blood T cells in healthy people across ages. The authors ran a second PCR of 7 to 11 cycles using a sample-barcoded 5' primer and a J-beta primer mix. TCRdb independently ran MiXCR on the 5' RACE reads; one entry per CDR3 protein. The sample has 1 million or so distinct CDR3 sequences, about 25% seen once. The same sample was also studied in work on T cells of mothers and their children.

Sequencing input: blood. Receptors were obtained from a girl aged 2-15 years in good health.

J is TRBJ2-3 and V is TRBV6-2 or TRBV6-3, with D maybe TRBD2 (6 bases). Germline CDR1 and CDR2: MNHEY and SVGEGT. The CDR3 spans 17 residues. V lost 7 bases and J 5 bases, leaving 25 bases between the germline ends. The CDR3: CASTRLSGAGREDTQYF. The CDR3 DNA reads TGTGCCAGCACCCGGTTGTCCGGTGCTGGGCGGGAAGATACGCAGTATTTT.

The chain recombines TRBV12-3 or TRBV12-4 with TRBJ2-2; weak D call: TRBD2 (5 bases). Trimming left V 6 bases short and J 5 bases short, with 16 bases between. CDR3 size: 15 residues. CDR3 in amino acids: CASRPGGPSTGELFF. Written as DNA, the CDR3 is TGTGCCAGCAGACCCGGCGGGCCATCGACCGGGGAGCTGTTTTTT.

This clonotype was found once. The rearrangement links TRBV11-2 to TRBJ1-2, with D hard to call. V lost 2 bases and J 6 bases, leaving 7 bases between the germline ends. Germline V gives CDR1 SGHAT, CDR2 FQNNGV. The CDR3 is made up of 12 amino acids. The CDR3 spells CASSLNGNGYTF. CDR3 nucleotides: TGTGCCAGCAGCTTAAACGGGAATGGCTACACCTTC.

This clonotype was picked up a small number of times. CDR3 bases: TGTGCCAGCAGCTCGGAGACGGGGACGAGAGAAAAACTGTTTTTT. Residues: CASSSETGTREKLFF. The chain links TRBV7-2 to TRBJ1-4; D perhaps matches TRBD1 (5 bases). The CDR3 sequence is 15 residues long. Between the trimmed V and J ends, which lost 4 bases and 8 bases, there was a span of 17 bases. Germline CDR1 SGHTA, CDR2 FQGNSA.

The J gene is TRBJ2-3, the V gene TRBV20-1; D is uncertain. The length of the CDR3 is 15 residues. Germline CDR1 DFQATT, CDR2 SNEGSKA (reference sequence). V shed 3 bases and J shed 0 bases, with 13 bases lying between them. In nucleotides, the CDR3 is TGCAGTGCTAGTGGTAGGGCCCAAAGCACAGATACGCAGTATTTT. Amino acid sequence: CSASGRAQSTDTQYF.

The rearrangement uses TRBV19 and TRBJ2-5; tentatively, D is TRBD1 or TRBD2 (5 bases each). With the DNA end fitting TRBJ2-7 better, the J assignment may be wrong. CDR1 and CDR2 from the germline V gene are LNHDA and SQIVND (reference sequence). The CDR3 loop spans 15 amino acids. CDR3 amino acids: CASSIEGPSSYEQYF. In DNA, the CDR3 is TGTGCCAGTAGTATAGAGGGACCTAGCTCCTACGAGCAGTACTTC.

The sample holds a few counts of this clonotype. The junction and the germline gene differ at one end; a read error may be behind it. The chain joins TRBV9 to TRBJ2-1; D is perhaps TRBD2 (7 bases). Germline CDR1 is SGDLS and CDR2 is YYNGEE. This CDR3 has 15 residues. As DNA, the CDR3 is TGTGCCTGCAGCGTAGAACAGGGAGGGTACAATGAGCAGTTCTTC. It yields the protein CACSVEQGGYNEQFF.

V gene TRBV5-1 combines with J gene TRBJ2-1, with D possibly TRBD2 on 5 matching bases. The V gene's germline CDR1 is SGHRS and CDR2 YFSETQ. The CDR3 contains 16 residues. V was pared by 2 bases and J by 1 base, with 13 bases between. As DNA, the CDR3 is TGCGCCAGCAGCTTCCAAGCGGCGAGATCCTACAATGAGCAGTTCTTC. Protein product: CASSFQAARSYNEQFF.

Only a few counts were recorded for this clonotype. CDR3 sequence (DNA): TGTGCCACCAGGTCTCGACTAGCGGGCACAGATACGCAGTATTTT. Translating gives CATRSRLAGTDTQYF. V is TRBV24-1 and J is TRBJ2-3, with 9 bases identical to TRBD2. Germline values: CDR1 KGHDR, CDR2 SFDVKD. V dropped 7 bases and J dropped 1; count of bases not matched to a gene: 5. CDR3 length equals 15 residues.

The chain has TRBV6-5 and TRBJ2-7, with unresolved D. Germline V lookup: CDR1 MNHEY, CDR2 SVGAGI. CDR3 length: 17 amino acids. Trimming cost V 2 bases and J 5 bases, with 22 bases left between them. The CDR3 coding sequence is TGTGCCAGCAGTTACAATATAGGAACGGCTGAGATAAACGAGCAGTACTTC. Its protein product is CASSYNIGTAEINEQYF.

This clonotype was seen ten or more times. CDR3 nucleotide sequence: TGTGCCAGCAGACCCAGACAGGGGGTATATGGCTACACCTTC. Translating gives CASRPRQGVYGYTF. The chain is built from TRBV6-5 and TRBJ1-2, with TRBD1 matching over 9 bases. The V gene's germline CDR1 is MNHEY and CDR2 SVGAGI. The length of the CDR3 is 14 residues. V was clipped by 6 bases and J by 5 bases; unmatched bases: 7.

This clonotype was seen more than once but under ten times. The gene calls are TRBV7-9 and TRBJ2-1, with 13 bases aligning to TRBD2. V lost 6 bases and J lost 2; bases outside the gene matches: 1. Germline V gives CDR1 SEHNR, CDR2 FQNEAQ (reference sequence). The CDR3 is 15 amino acids. The CDR3 DNA follows: TGTGCCAGCAGGACTAGCGGGGGGCCCTACAATGAGCAGTTCTTC. As protein: CASRTSGGPYNEQFF.

This chain joins TRBV27 and TRBJ2-2, with D tentatively TRBD1 or TRBD2 (6 bases each). Looked up from germline, CDR1 is MNHEY and CDR2 is SMNVEV (reference sequence). Trimming removed 3 bases from V and 1 base from J, with 12 bases in between. There are 16 residues in the CDR3. The CDR3 region is CASSFFGGENTGELFF. For the CDR3, the DNA is TGTGCCAGCAGTTTTTTCGGGGGCGAGAACACCGGGGAGCTGTTTTTT.

The chain carries TRBV29-1 and TRBJ1-2, with 7 positions matching TRBD1. CDR3 length equals 12 residues. CDR1 and CDR2 from the germline V gene are SQVTM and ANQGSEA. The V and J ends lost 7 bases and 2 bases, in that order; junction bases with no gene match: 4. This CDR3 reads CSAATGNYGYTF. The CDR3 DNA follows: TGCAGCGCCGCGACAGGGAACTATGGCTACACCTTC.

V is TRBV27 and J is TRBJ2-5; 12 bases fit TRBD2. The last part of the DNA fits TRBJ2-7 better; the J call may be wrong. The CDR3 runs to 17 residues. The germline CDR1 and CDR2 sequences are MNHEY and SMNVEV (reference sequence). CDR3 protein: CASSFHSRLAGEGEQYF. In DNA, the CDR3 is TGTGCCAGCAGTTTTCACTCCCGACTAGCGGGAGAAGGCGAGCAGTACTTC.

The chain joins TRBV7-2 to TRBJ1-1, with 10 bases identical to TRBD1. This CDR3 region has 15 residues. J was trimmed by 4 bases and V by 4 bases; bases with no gene match: 6. From germline, CDR1 is SGHTA and CDR2 FQGNSA. For the CDR3, the DNA is TGTGCCAGCAGCTGGGACAGGGGTTTAGGCACTGAAGCTTTCTTT. Translated: CASSWDRGLGTEAFF.

This sequence joins TRBV12-5 and TRBJ2-5, with D possibly matching TRBD1 (5 bases). The assigned J gene may be wrong: the sequence end matches TRBJ2-7 better. The CDR3 has 12 residues. From germline, CDR1 is LGHNT and CDR2 FRNRAP. CDR3 protein: CASGSPGNEQYF. The CDR3 DNA reads TGTGCTAGTGGTTCCCCAGGGAACGAGCAGTACTTC.

J is TRBJ1-1 and V is TRBV6-1, with D maybe TRBD1 (5 bases). V lost 4 bases and J 1 base, leaving 10 bases between the germline ends. The CDR3 sequence is 14 residues long. The V gene's germline CDR1 is MNHNS and CDR2 SASEGT. CDR3 residues: CASSAFGGNTEAFF. CDR3 nucleotides: TGTGCCAGCAGTGCGTTCGGGGGGAACACTGAAGCTTTCTTT.

In this sample, this clonotype turned up a few times. This chain connects TRBV6-1 to TRBJ2-1, with 12 bases lining up with TRBD1. CDR1 is MNHNS and CDR2 is SASEGT in the germline V gene. The CDR3 contains 15 residues. The V gene end was trimmed by 4 bases and the J gene end by 6 bases; junction bases not matched to a gene: 4. CDR3 protein: CASSAGTGGFNEQFF. Written as DNA, the CDR3 is TGTGCCAGCAGTGCCGGGACAGGGGGCTTCAATGAGCAGTTCTTC.

This clonotype occurred a few times. The chain uses TRBV12-3 or TRBV12-4 and TRBJ1-2; unclear D gene. V was pared by 9 bases and J by 7 bases, with 9 bases between. The CDR3 consists of 10 residues. As DNA, the CDR3 is TGTGCCAGTACGGAGGGTGGCTACACCTTC. Translation gives CASTEGGYTF.

The chain is built from TRBV21-1 and TRBJ2-1; the table's TRBD1 call for D was not verified on the DNA. TRBV21-1 is a documented pseudogene. CDR3 length equals 18 residues. In nucleotides, the CDR3 is TGTGCCAGCAGCAAAGATCTTGCCAGGGGGGACTTAGGCAATGAGCAGTTCTTC. Its protein product is CASSKDLARGDLGNEQFF.

The chain carries TRBV9 and TRBJ1-3; tentatively, D is TRBD1 (6 bases). The CDR3 consists of 16 residues. CDR1 and CDR2 (germline): SGDLS, YYNGEE. V was cut by 3 bases and J by 0 bases, with 13 bases left in between. Here the CDR3 reads CASSAQDRHSGNTIYF. In DNA form, the CDR3 reads TGTGCCAGCAGCGCACAAGACAGGCACTCTGGAAACACCATATATTTT.

The chain joins TRBV28 to TRBJ1-2; the D gene is possibly TRBD1 (5 bases). The length of the CDR3 is 15 residues. Germline V CDR1 and CDR2: MDHEN, SYDVKM. V shed 5 bases and J shed 4 bases, with 17 bases lying between them. CDR3: CASSLVAGPRYGYTF. CDR3 sequence (DNA): TGTGCCAGCAGTCTGGTGGCGGGGCCCCGCTATGGCTACACCTTC.

This chain links TRBV5-5 with TRBJ2-5; tentatively, D is TRBD2 (6 bases). Per germline, CDR1 SGHKS and CDR2 YYEKEE (reference sequence). Deletions cut 0 bases from V and 11 bases from J, with 14 bases between. This CDR3 is 13 amino acids long. In DNA form, the CDR3 reads TGTGCCAGCAGCTTGGGGCTCCCGGGGGAGCAGTACTTC. Protein sequence: CASSLGLPGEQYF.

The table lists this clonotype with a few counts. Germline and junction disagree at one end, which may indicate a read error. The rearrangement joins TRBV7-8 to TRBJ1-1, with D possibly TRBD1 on 5 matching bases. The CDR3 length is 15 residues. Germline-derived CDR1 and CDR2 are SGHVS and FQNEAQ. Written as DNA, the CDR3 is TGTGCCGGCAGCTTAGGGACGGGGGGGAACACTGAAGCTTTCTTT. Its translation: CAGSLGTGGNTEAFF.

This clonotype was seen only a few times. The chain recombines TRBV4-3 with TRBJ2-7; possibly TRBD1 for D (6 bases). The length of the CDR3 is 16 residues. CDR1 is LGHNA, CDR2 YSLEER, per germline. Trimming shortened V by 3 bases and J by 0 bases, and 15 bases separated the two germline ends. The CDR3: CASSQDWTESSYEQYF. The CDR3 DNA reads TGCGCCAGCAGCCAGGACTGGACAGAGAGCTCCTACGAGCAGTACTTC.